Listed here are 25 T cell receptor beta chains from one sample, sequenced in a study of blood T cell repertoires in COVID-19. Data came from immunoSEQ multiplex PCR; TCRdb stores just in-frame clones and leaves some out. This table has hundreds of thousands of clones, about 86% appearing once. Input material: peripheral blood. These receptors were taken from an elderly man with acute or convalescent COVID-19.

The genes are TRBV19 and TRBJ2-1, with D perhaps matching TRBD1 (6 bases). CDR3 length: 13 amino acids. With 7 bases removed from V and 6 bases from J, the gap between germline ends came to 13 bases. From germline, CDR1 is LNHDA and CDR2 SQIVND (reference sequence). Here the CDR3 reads CASTVGASNEQFF. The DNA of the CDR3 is TGTGCCAGTACCGTGGGGGCCAGCAATGAGCAGTTCTTC.

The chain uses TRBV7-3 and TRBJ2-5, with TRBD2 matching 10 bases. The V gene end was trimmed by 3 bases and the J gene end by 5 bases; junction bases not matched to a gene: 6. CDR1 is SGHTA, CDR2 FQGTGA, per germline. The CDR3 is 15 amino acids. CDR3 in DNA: TGTGCCAGCAGCTTGGCAGCGGGGGGGCTGGAGACCCAGTACTTC. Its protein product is CASSLAAGGLETQYF.

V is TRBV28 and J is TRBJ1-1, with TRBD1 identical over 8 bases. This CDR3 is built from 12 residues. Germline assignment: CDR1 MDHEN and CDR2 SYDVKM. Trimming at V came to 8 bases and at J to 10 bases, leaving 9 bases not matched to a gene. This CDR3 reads CASLTGELRAFF. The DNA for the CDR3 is TGTGCCAGCTTGACAGGGGAGCTACGAGCTTTCTTT.

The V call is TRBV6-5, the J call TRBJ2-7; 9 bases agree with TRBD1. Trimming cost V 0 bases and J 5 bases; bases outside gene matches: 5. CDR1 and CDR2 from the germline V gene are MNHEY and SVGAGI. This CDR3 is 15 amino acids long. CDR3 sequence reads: CASSYSRDREHEQYF. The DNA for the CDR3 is TGTGCCAGCAGTTACTCTAGGGACAGGGAGCACGAGCAGTACTTC.

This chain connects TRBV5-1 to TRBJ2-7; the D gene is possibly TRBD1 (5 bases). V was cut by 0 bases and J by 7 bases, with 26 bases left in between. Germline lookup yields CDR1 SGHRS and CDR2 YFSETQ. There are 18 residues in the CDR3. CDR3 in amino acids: CASSLAWPVGHLRGEQYF. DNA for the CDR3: TGCGCCAGCAGCTTGGCTTGGCCCGTTGGACACCTAAGGGGTGAGCAGTACTTC.

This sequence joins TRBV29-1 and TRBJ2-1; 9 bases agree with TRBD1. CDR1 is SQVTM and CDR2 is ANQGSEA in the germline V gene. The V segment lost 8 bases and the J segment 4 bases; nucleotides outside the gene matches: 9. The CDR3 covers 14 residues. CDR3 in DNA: TGCAGCTCTCGACCGGGACAGGGTTACAATGAGCAGTTCTTC. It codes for CSSRPGQGYNEQFF.

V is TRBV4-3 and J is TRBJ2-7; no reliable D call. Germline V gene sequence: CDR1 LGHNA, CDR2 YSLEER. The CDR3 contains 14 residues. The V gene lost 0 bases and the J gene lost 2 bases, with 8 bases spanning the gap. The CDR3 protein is CASSQEYAAYEQYF. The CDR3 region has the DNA TGCGCCAGCAGCCAAGAGTACGCAGCCTACGAGCAGTACTTC.

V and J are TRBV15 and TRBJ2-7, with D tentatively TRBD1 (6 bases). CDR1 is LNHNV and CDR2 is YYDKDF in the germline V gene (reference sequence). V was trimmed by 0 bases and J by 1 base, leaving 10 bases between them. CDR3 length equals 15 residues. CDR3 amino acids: CATSRDQGQSYEQYF. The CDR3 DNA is TGTGCCACCAGCAGAGATCAAGGACAGTCCTACGAGCAGTACTTC. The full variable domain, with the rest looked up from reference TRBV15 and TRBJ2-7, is DAMVIQNPRYQVTQFGKPVTLSCSQTLNHNVMYWYQQKSSQAPKLLFHYYDKDFNNEADTPDNFQSRRPNTSFCFLDIRSPGLGDTAMYLCATSRDQGQSYEQYFGPGTRLTVT.

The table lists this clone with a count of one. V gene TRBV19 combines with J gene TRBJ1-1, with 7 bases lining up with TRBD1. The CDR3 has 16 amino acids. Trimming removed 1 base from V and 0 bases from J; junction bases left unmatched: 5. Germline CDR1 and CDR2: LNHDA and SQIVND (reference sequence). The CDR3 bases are TGTGCCAGTAGTATAGGGAACAGGGGCTTGAACACTGAAGCTTTCTTT. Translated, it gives CASSIGNRGLNTEAFF.

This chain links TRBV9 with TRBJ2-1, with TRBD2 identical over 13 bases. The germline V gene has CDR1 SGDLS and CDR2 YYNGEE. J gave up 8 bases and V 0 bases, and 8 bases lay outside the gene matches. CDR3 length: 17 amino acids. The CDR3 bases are TGTGCCAGCAGCGTAGACCCGGGACTAGCGGGAAACTATGAGCAGTTCTTC. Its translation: CASSVDPGLAGNYEQFF.

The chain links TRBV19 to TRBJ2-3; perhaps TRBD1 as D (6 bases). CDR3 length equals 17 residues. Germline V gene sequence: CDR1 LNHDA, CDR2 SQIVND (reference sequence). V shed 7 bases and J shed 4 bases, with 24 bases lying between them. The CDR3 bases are TGTGCCAGTAAGGCCAGGGGCTTACCTTTTTCACCAGATACGCAGTATTTT. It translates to CASKARGLPFSPDTQYF.

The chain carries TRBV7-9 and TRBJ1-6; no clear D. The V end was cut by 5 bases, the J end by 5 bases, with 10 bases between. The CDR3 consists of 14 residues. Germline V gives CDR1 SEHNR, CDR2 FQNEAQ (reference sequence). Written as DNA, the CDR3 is TGTGCCAGCAGCGAACAGATTCATAATTCACCCCTCCACTTT. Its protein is CASSEQIHNSPLHF.

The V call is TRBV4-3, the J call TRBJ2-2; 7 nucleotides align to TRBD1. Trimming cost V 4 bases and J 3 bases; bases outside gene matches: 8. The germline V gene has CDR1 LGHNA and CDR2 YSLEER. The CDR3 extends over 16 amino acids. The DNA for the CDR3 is TGCGCCAGCAGCCGAAACAGGGGTCGAGACACCGGGGAGCTGTTTTTT. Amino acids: CASSRNRGRDTGELFF.

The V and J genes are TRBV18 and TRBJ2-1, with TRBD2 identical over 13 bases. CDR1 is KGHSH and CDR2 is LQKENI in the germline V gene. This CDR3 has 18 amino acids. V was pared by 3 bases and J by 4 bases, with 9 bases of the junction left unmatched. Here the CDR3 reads CASSPRTSGSQEYNEQFF. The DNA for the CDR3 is TGTGCCAGCTCACCTCGGACTAGCGGGAGTCAGGAGTACAATGAGCAGTTCTTC.

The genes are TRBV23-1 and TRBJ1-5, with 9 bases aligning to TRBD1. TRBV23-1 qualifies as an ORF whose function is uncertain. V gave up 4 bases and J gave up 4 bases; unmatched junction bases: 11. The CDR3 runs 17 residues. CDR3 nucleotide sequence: TGCGCCAGCAGTCTCCTACCGGGACAGGGAAAAAATCAGCCCCAGCATTTT. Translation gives CASSLLPGQGKNQPQHF.

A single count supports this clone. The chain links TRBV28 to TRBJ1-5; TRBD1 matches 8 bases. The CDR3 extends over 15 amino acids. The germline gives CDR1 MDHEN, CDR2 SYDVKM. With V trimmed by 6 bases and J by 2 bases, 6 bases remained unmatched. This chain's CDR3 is CASRPDRGGNQPQHF. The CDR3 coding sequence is TGTGCCAGCAGACCTGACAGGGGTGGCAATCAGCCCCAGCATTTT.

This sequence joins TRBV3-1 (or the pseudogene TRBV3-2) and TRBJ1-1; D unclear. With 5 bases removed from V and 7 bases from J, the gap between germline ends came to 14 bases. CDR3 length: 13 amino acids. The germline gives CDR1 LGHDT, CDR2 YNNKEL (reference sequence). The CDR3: CASSEVEGGEAFF. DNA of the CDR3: TGTGCCAGCAGCGAGGTAGAGGGCGGTGAAGCTTTCTTT.

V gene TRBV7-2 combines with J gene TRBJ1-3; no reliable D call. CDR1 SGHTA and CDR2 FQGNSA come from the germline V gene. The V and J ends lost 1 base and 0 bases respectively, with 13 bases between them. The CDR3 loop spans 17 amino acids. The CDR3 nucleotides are TGTGCCAGCAGCTTAGTCGGTACAGCTGGCTCTGGAAACACCATATATTTT. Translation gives CASSLVGTAGSGNTIYF.

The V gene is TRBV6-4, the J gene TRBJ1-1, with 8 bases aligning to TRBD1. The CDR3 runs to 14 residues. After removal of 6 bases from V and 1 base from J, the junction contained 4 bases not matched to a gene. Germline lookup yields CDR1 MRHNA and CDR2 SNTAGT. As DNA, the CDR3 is TGTGCCAGCAGCGTGGACAGGGAGAACACTGAAGCTTTCTTT. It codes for CASSVDRENTEAFF.

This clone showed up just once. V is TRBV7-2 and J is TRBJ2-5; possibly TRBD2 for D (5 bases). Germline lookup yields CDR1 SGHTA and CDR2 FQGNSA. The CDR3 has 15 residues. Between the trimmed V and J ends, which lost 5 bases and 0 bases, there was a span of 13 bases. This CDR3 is CASSPRTGNQETQYF. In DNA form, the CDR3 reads TGTGCCAGCAGCCCCAGGACTGGAAACCAAGAGACCCAGTACTTC.

The CDR3: CASSPEIAGGPEQYF. The CDR3 DNA reads TGCGCCAGCAGCCCGGAAATAGCGGGGGGGCCCGAGCAGTACTTC. This sequence joins TRBV5-1 and TRBJ2-7, with TRBD2 identical over 11 bases. Germline loops: CDR1 SGHRS, CDR2 YFSETQ. The CDR3 spans 15 residues. The trim removed 4 bases at V and 6 bases at J, leaving 9 bases unmatched.

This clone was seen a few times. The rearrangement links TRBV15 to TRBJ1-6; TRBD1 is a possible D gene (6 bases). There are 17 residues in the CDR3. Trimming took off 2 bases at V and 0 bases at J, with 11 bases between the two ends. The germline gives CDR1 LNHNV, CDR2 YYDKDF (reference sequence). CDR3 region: CATSRTGFSSYNSPLHF. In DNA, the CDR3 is TGTGCCACCAGCAGAACAGGGTTTAGCTCCTATAATTCACCCCTCCACTTT.

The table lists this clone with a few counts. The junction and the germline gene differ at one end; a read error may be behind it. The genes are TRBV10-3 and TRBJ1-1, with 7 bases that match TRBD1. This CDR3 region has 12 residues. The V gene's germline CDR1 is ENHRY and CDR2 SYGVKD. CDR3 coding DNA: TGTGCCATCAGTGAGTCGTGGAAGGGGGCCTCCTTT. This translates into CAISESWKGASF.

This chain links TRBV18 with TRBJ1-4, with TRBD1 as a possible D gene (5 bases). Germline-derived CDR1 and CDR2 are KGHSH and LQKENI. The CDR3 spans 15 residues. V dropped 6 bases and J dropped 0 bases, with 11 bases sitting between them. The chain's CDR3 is CASSPRQTTNEKLFF. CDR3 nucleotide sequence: TGTGCCAGCTCCCCTAGACAGACAACTAATGAAAAACTGTTTTTT.

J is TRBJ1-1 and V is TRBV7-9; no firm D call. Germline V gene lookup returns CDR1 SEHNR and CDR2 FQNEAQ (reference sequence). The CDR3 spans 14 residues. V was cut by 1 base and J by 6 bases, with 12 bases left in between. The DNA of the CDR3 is TGTGCCAGCAGCTTAGAACAGTACGGCGCTGAAGCTTTCTTT. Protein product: CASSLEQYGAEAFF.